Below are 18 T cell receptor beta chains sequenced from a single sample in a study of shared clonotypes between healthy human individuals. Repertoires were generated with immunoSEQ multiplex PCR, while TCRdb's copy carries only in-frame clones and drops some. The sample shows approximately 2.5 million clones, roughly 93% of them seen only once. The sequenced sample was naive CD4+ T cells from PBMCs. Indicated subset: CD45RA+ positively selected. These receptor sequences come from a man between 18 and 29 years old in good health. Some clones in this sample may be carry-over from other donors' samples.

This clone is a singleton in its sample. The V and J genes are TRBV25-1 and TRBJ1-2; D gene unclear. The length of the CDR3 is 17 residues. Germline V gene sequence: CDR1 MGHDK, CDR2 SYGVNS. V was clipped by 4 bases and J by 0 bases, with 18 bases between them. As DNA, the CDR3 is TGTGCCAGCAGTGCTATCCCGGGCCGCGGAACTAACTATGGCTACACCTTC. It specifies CASSAIPGRGTNYGYTF.

J is TRBJ2-3 and V is TRBV10-3; 10 bases match TRBD2. Germline CDR1 and CDR2: ENHRY and SYGVKD. Losses at the gene ends were 7 bases for V and 1 base for J; bases not matched to a gene: 5. The CDR3 loop spans 15 amino acids. CDR3 region: CAITPGTSGTDTQYF. CDR3 bases: TGTGCCATCACCCCCGGGACTAGCGGCACAGATACGCAGTATTTT.

On this clone itself: The sample carries other DNA sequences with the same CDR3. The chain's CDR3 is CASSLEGQETQYF. CDR3 bases: TGCGCCAGCAGCTTGGAGGGCCAAGAGACCCAGTACTTC. This chain links TRBV5-1 with TRBJ2-5; D unresolved. The V end was cut by 0 bases, the J end by 1 base, with 4 bases between. The CDR3 contains 13 residues. Germline loops: CDR1 SGHRS, CDR2 YFSETQ.

This clone was detected once. The chain has TRBV6-5 and TRBJ2-4, with D perhaps TRBD1 or TRBD2 (6 bases each). From germline, CDR1 is MNHEY and CDR2 SVGAGI. This CDR3 contains 12 residues. Trimming took off 5 bases at V and 11 bases at J, with 13 bases between the two ends. The CDR3 is CASSNRGLVQYF. CDR3 coding DNA: TGTGCCAGCAGTAATCGGGGGCTTGTTCAGTACTTC.

This chain connects TRBV19 to TRBJ2-5, with 11 bases matching TRBD2. V gave up 5 bases and J gave up 3 bases; unmatched junction bases: 8. Germline-derived CDR1 and CDR2 are LNHDA and SQIVND (reference sequence). CDR3 length: 16 amino acids. In DNA form, the CDR3 reads TGTGCCAGTAGTCCTGGACCGGGACTAGCGGAAGAGACCCAGTACTTC. Its translation is CASSPGPGLAEETQYF.

J is TRBJ2-5 and V is TRBV7-9; D may be TRBD1 or TRBD2 (5 bases each). Germline V lookup: CDR1 SEHNR, CDR2 FQNEAQ (reference sequence). V gave up 1 base and J gave up 7 bases, with 13 bases separating them. There are 14 residues in the CDR3. The CDR3 sequence is CASSLGGREGTQYF. In nucleotides, the CDR3 is TGTGCCAGCAGCTTAGGGGGACGTGAAGGGACCCAGTACTTC.

In the case of this clone: This same CDR3 is encoded by further DNA sequences in the sample. The chain couples TRBV7-6 to TRBJ2-5; D is uncertain. The germline gives CDR1 SGHVS, CDR2 FNYEAQ. The CDR3 sequence is 11 residues long. Between the trimmed V and J ends, which lost 5 bases and 5 bases, there was a span of 6 bases. CDR3 amino acids: CASSPLETQYF. As DNA, the CDR3 is TGTGCCAGCAGCCCCTTGGAGACCCAGTACTTC.

The chain links TRBV7-8 to TRBJ2-3; D gene ambiguous. The CDR3 is 13 residues long. Germline lookup yields CDR1 SGHVS and CDR2 FQNEAQ. Trimming removed 2 bases at V and 6 bases at J, with 9 bases between. The CDR3 DNA reads as TGTGCCAGCAGCTTACAGTCCAGGGATACGCAGTATTTT. This codes for CASSLQSRDTQYF. Full variable domain (remainder filled in from reference TRBV7-8 and TRBJ2-3): GAGVSQSPRYKVAKRGQDVALRCDPISGHVSLFWYQQALGQGPEFLTYFQNEAQLDKSGLPSDRFFAERPEGSVSTLKIQRTQQEDSAVYLCASSLQSRDTQYFGPGTRLTVL.

This chain links TRBV6-4 with TRBJ1-5; D gene ambiguous. The V gene lost 0 bases and the J gene lost 0 bases, with 15 bases spanning the gap. CDR1 is MRHNA and CDR2 is SNTAGT in the germline V gene. This CDR3 has 18 amino acids. The DNA of the CDR3 is TGTGCCAGCAGTGACTCCAGGATCAGGCGGAATAGCAATCAGCCCCAGCATTTT. This sequence encodes CASSDSRIRRNSNQPQHF.

The chain uses TRBV5-8 and TRBJ2-1; possible D gene TRBD2, 6 bases. In germline, CDR1 is SGHTS, CDR2 YDEGEE. V was shortened by 0 bases and J by 2 bases, with 9 bases between the two germline ends. There are 15 residues in the CDR3. For the CDR3, the DNA is TGTGCCAGCAGCTTGGAGGGCGGGACCTACAATGAGCAGTTCTTC. Amino acids: CASSLEGGTYNEQFF.

The chain joins TRBV11-2 to TRBJ2-7; D call uncertain. From germline, CDR1 is SGHAT and CDR2 FQNNGV. The CDR3 has 14 residues. Trimming left V 2 bases short and J 2 bases short, with 10 bases between. CDR3 sequence (DNA): TGTGCCAGCAGCTTACACCCACCGCCCTACGAGCAGTACTTC. Residues: CASSLHPPPYEQYF.

This chain joins TRBV6-5 and TRBJ1-1; D may be TRBD1 (5 bases). The CDR3 spans 15 residues. CDR1 and CDR2 (germline): MNHEY, SVGAGI. The V end lost 4 bases, the J end lost 5 bases, and 17 bases lay between the germline ends. The chain's CDR3 is CASSFSRGKGTEAFF. For the CDR3, the DNA is TGTGCCAGCAGTTTTTCTCGGGGGAAGGGTACTGAAGCTTTCTTT.

The chain combines TRBV4-1 with TRBJ2-6; a weak D match, TRBD2 (5 bases). The CDR3 consists of 15 residues. In germline, CDR1 is MGHRA, CDR2 YSYEKL. Trimming stripped 4 bases from V and 2 bases from J, with 9 bases between. The CDR3 loop is CASSLGLAGANVLTF. The CDR3 coding sequence is TGCGCCAGCAGCCTTGGACTTGCTGGGGCCAACGTCCTGACTTTC.

The chain couples TRBV18 to TRBJ2-2; D may be TRBD1 (6 bases). The CDR3 is 16 amino acids. Per the germline V gene, CDR1 is KGHSH and CDR2 is LQKENI. Trimming removed 3 bases at V and 0 bases at J, with 11 bases between. The CDR3 coding sequence is TGTGCCAGCTCACCCCGACAGGCCACGAACACCGGGGAGCTGTTTTTT. The encoded protein is CASSPRQATNTGELFF.

The chain links TRBV6-1 to TRBJ2-4; no reliable D call. Germline-derived CDR1 and CDR2 are MNHNS and SASEGT. V gave up 6 bases and J gave up 0 bases, with 9 bases separating them. The CDR3 runs to 14 residues. The DNA for the CDR3 is TGTGCCAGCAGCCCCGAGCTAGCCAAAAACATTCAGTACTTC. Residues: CASSPELAKNIQYF.

V is TRBV10-3 and J is TRBJ2-3; TRBD1 aligns across 9 bases. Germline values: CDR1 ENHRY, CDR2 SYGVKD. Trimming removed 5 bases from V and 5 bases from J; junction bases left unmatched: 11. The CDR3 consists of 16 residues. CDR3 nucleotide sequence: TGTGCCATCAGTCAACCGGGACAGGGCTTACGAGATACGCAGTATTTT. Its protein is CAISQPGQGLRDTQYF.

The rearrangement joins TRBV7-9 to TRBJ2-5; tentatively, D is TRBD1 (6 bases). V gave up 3 bases and J gave up 4 bases, with 12 bases separating them. Germline V gene lookup returns CDR1 SEHNR and CDR2 FQNEAQ (reference sequence). The CDR3 totals 14 residues. The CDR3 region is CASSFKTGGETQYF. The CDR3 DNA reads as TGTGCCAGCAGCTTCAAGACAGGAGGAGAGACCCAGTACTTC. The entire variable domain, with the rest obtained from reference TRBV7-9 and TRBJ2-5, is as follows: DTGVSQNPRHKITKRGQNVTFRCDPISEHNRLYWYRQTLGQGPEFLTYFQNEAQLEKSRLLSDRFSAERPKGSFSTLEIQRTEQGDSAMYLCASSFKTGGETQYFGPGTRLLVL.

The chain combines TRBV7-9 with TRBJ1-2; 8 bases align to TRBD1. With V trimmed by 3 bases and J by 3 bases, 6 bases remained unmatched. Germline assignment: CDR1 SEHNR and CDR2 FQNEAQ (reference sequence). The CDR3 runs 15 residues. CDR3 DNA: TGTGCCAGCAGCTTCCATAACAGGGGGGACTATGGCTACACCTTC. Translation gives CASSFHNRGDYGYTF.